This is a list of T cell receptor beta chains from one sample in a study of technical replicates of blood from a handful of donors. The assay was immunoSEQ multiplex PCR, and TCRdb's table has in-frame clones only and misses some. The table includes fewer than 70,000 clones, around 83% detected once. Sequencing was done on a sample of PBMCs. All receptors come from a human donor in good health. Some clones in this sample may be carry-over from other donors' samples. CDR3s include the opening cysteine and the closing phenylalanine or tryptophan. The order of the fields is V gene, J gene, clone size, D gene, CDR3 protein, CDR3 DNA. The D gene is left open where the match is weak. Size tells how often a clone was seen (once, few, many) or the class of an expanded clone, and some rows leave it out.

V: TRBV5-8
J: TRBJ1-1
size: -
D: -
CDR3: CASSPQVLAGLAFF
DNA: TGTGCCAGCAGCCCCCAGGTTCTAGCAGGTTTGGCTTTCTTT

V: TRBV5-6
J: TRBJ2-5
size: -
D: TRBD2
CDR3: CASSSLASGQETQYF
DNA: TGTGCCAGCAGCTCGTTGGCTAGCGGACAAGAGACCCAGTACTTC

V: TRBV7-9
J: TRBJ1-3
size: -
D: -
CDR3: CASSSEQGLTGNTIYF
DNA: TGTGCCAGCAGCTCAGAACAGGGTTTGACTGGAAACACCATATATTTT

V: TRBV27
J: TRBJ2-5
size: -
D: TRBD1
CDR3: CASSPRTGTLFETQYF
DNA: TGTGCCAGCAGTCCCCGGACAGGGACCCTTTTCGAGACCCAGTACTTC

V: TRBV7-9
J: TRBJ1-2
size: -
D: TRBD1
CDR3: CASSTRTGLGYTF
DNA: TGTGCCAGCAGCACCCGGACAGGGTTGGGCTACACCTTC

V: TRBV18
J: TRBJ2-7
size: -
D: TRBD1
CDR3: CASSRTGQGDSYEQYF
DNA: TGTGCCAGCTCACGAACGGGACAGGGAGACTCCTACGAGCAGTACTTC

V: TRBV30
J: TRBJ1-2
size: -
D: -
CDR3: CAWSEDGSGYGYTF
DNA: TGTGCCTGGAGTGAGGACGGGAGTGGCTATGGCTACACCTTC

V: TRBV19
J: TRBJ2-7
size: -
D: -
CDR3: CASSIARGVNEQYF
DNA: TGTGCCAGTAGTATAGCCAGGGGAGTCAACGAGCAGTACTTC

V: TRBV18
J: TRBJ2-7
size: -
D: TRBD2
CDR3: CASLASGRGGEQYF
DNA: TGTGCCAGCTTGGCTAGCGGGAGGGGAGGAGAGCAGTACTTC

V: TRBV10-3
J: TRBJ2-5
size: few
D: TRBD2
CDR3: CAISGSGLAAQETQYF
DNA: TGTGCCATCAGCGGATCCGGACTAGCGGCTCAAGAGACCCAGTACTTC

V: TRBV29-1
J: TRBJ2-3
size: -
D: TRBD2
CDR3: CSVSGGNTDTQYF
DNA: TGCAGCGTAAGCGGGGGGAACACAGATACGCAGTATTTT

V: TRBV5-4
J: TRBJ2-1
size: -
D: -
CDR3: CASSSPSYNEQFF
DNA: TGTGCCAGCAGCTCCCCGTCCTACAATGAGCAGTTCTTC

V: TRBV19
J: TRBJ2-1
size: -
D: -
CDR3: CASTHGAAFNEQFF
DNA: TGTGCCAGTACCCATGGGGCAGCGTTTAATGAGCAGTTCTTC

V: TRBV5-8
J: TRBJ1-2
size: -
D: -
CDR3: CASSPRGGYGYTF
DNA: TGTGCCAGCAGCCCCCGCGGGGGCTATGGCTACACCTTC

V: TRBV4-3
J: TRBJ2-7
size: -
D: -
CDR3: CASSRSLGSLYEQYF
DNA: TGCGCCAGCAGCCGCAGTTTAGGGAGCCTCTACGAGCAGTACTTC

V: TRBV6-1
J: TRBJ2-2
size: -
D: TRBD1
CDR3: CASPGQITGELFF
DNA: TGTGCCAGCCCGGGACAGATCACCGGGGAGCTGTTTTTT

V: TRBV6-5
J: TRBJ1-6
size: -
D: -
CDR3: CASSYEGHHGSPLHF
DNA: TGTGCCAGCAGTTACGAGGGCCACCACGGGTCACCCCTCCACTTT

V: TRBV7-6
J: TRBJ2-1
size: -
D: TRBD1
CDR3: CASSPDRGQHEQFF
DNA: TGTGCCAGCAGCCCTGACAGGGGCCAACATGAGCAGTTCTTC

V: TRBV7-6
J: TRBJ2-2
size: -
D: TRBD1
CDR3: CASSLLTGDTGELFF
DNA: TGTGCCAGCAGCCTGCTGACAGGGGACACCGGGGAGCTGTTTTTT

V: TRBV10-1
J: TRBJ2-7
size: once
D: TRBD1
CDR3: CANLGAGTGTYEQYF
DNA: TGCGCCAACCTTGGGGCCGGGACAGGGACCTACGAGCAGTACTTC

V: TRBV10-3
J: TRBJ2-7
size: -
D: TRBD1
CDR3: CAISEFGQGAYEQYF
DNA: TGTGCCATCAGTGAGTTCGGACAGGGGGCCTACGAGCAGTACTTC

V: TRBV4-1
J: TRBJ1-6
size: few
D: -
CDR3: CASSPTGGAYGSPLHF
DNA: TGCGCCAGCAGCCCCACTGGGGGGGCCTACGGTTCACCCCTCCACTTT

V: TRBV27
J: TRBJ2-3
size: -
D: TRBD2
CDR3: CASSLLAGAAGTDTQYF
DNA: TGTGCCAGCAGTCTTCTAGCGGGAGCTGCCGGAACAGATACGCAGTATTTT

V: TRBV6-6
J: TRBJ2-7
size: -
D: TRBD1
CDR3: CASSYQQGNEQYF
DNA: TGTGCCAGCAGTTACCAACAGGGGAACGAGCAGTACTTC

V: TRBV7-9
J: TRBJ1-3
size: -
D: -
CDR3: CASSLALKESGNTIYF
DNA: TGTGCCAGCAGCTTAGCGCTTAAGGAGTCTGGAAACACCATATATTTT

V: TRBV7-2
J: TRBJ1-6
size: -
D: TRBD1
CDR3: CASSLDRGRSPLHF
DNA: TGTGCCAGCAGCTTAGACAGGGGTCGGTCACCCCTCCACTTT

V: TRBV5-1
J: TRBJ1-1
size: -
D: TRBD1
CDR3: CASSLGTGYTEAFF
DNA: TGCGCCAGCAGCTTGGGGACAGGGTATACTGAAGCTTTCTTT

V: TRBV6-1
J: TRBJ2-4
size: -
D: TRBD1
CDR3: CASSEASGGYLAKNIQYF
DNA: TGTGCCAGCAGTGAAGCGTCAGGGGGCTATCTAGCCAAAAACATTCAGTACTTC

V: TRBV7-8
J: TRBJ1-1
size: -
D: -
CDR3: CASSSGRGALTEAFF
DNA: TGTGCCAGCAGCTCCGGGCGGGGGGCTCTGACTGAAGCTTTCTTT

V: TRBV7-2
J: TRBJ2-5
size: -
D: -
CDR3: CASSLQGSETQYF
DNA: TGTGCCAGCAGCCTGCAGGGTAGCGAGACCCAGTACTTC

V: TRBV12-5
J: TRBJ2-3
size: -
D: TRBD1
CDR3: CASGLETDRQHF
DNA: TGTGCTAGTGGTTTGGAAACGGACAGGCAACATTTT

V: TRBV30
J: TRBJ1-6
size: -
D: -
CDR3: CAWTGNYNSPLHF
DNA: TGTGCCTGGACAGGGAACTATAATTCACCCCTCCACTTT

V: TRBV5-6
J: TRBJ2-7
size: -
D: -
CDR3: CASSLEMGRYEQYF
DNA: TGTGCCAGCAGCTTGGAGATGGGGCGGTACGAGCAGTACTTC

V: TRBV11-2
J: TRBJ2-3
size: once
D: TRBD2
CDR3: CASSLGGGSTDTQYF
DNA: TGTGCCAGCAGCTTAGGGGGAGGGAGCACAGATACGCAGTATTTT

V: TRBV7-3
J: TRBJ2-1
size: -
D: TRBD1
CDR3: CASSSSGTGPHEQFF
DNA: TGTGCCAGCAGCTCATCCGGGACAGGGCCGCATGAGCAGTTCTTC

V: TRBV4-3
J: TRBJ2-1
size: -
D: TRBD2
CDR3: CASSQESSGSSYNEQFF
DNA: TGCGCCAGCAGCCAGGAGAGTAGCGGGAGCTCCTACAATGAGCAGTTCTTC

V: TRBV9
J: TRBJ2-1
size: -
D: TRBD2
CDR3: CASSAQERGPVF
DNA: TGTGCCAGCAGCGCTCAAGAGCGGGGGCCGGTCTTC

V: TRBV5-1
J: TRBJ2-1
size: -
D: TRBD2
CDR3: CASSLVAGASNEQFF
DNA: TGCGCCAGCAGCTTGGTAGCGGGGGCTTCCAATGAGCAGTTCTTC

V: TRBV25-1
J: TRBJ2-7
size: -
D: -
CDR3: CASSAWSYEQYF
DNA: TGTGCCAGCAGTGCATGGAGCTACGAGCAGTACTTC

V: TRBV15
J: TRBJ2-5
size: -
D: -
CDR3: CATSRSLAEETQYF
DNA: TGTGCCACCAGCAGATCGTTAGCGGAAGAGACCCAGTACTTC

V: TRBV20-1
J: TRBJ1-2
size: -
D: TRBD1
CDR3: CSATRDSRPTF
DNA: TGCAGTGCAACTAGGGACAGCCGCCCCACCTTC

V: TRBV2
J: TRBJ2-7
size: few
D: TRBD1
CDR3: CASTGQGGNEQYF
DNA: TGTGCCAGCACTGGACAGGGCGGGAACGAGCAGTACTTC

V: TRBV12-5
J: TRBJ2-1
size: -
D: -
CDR3: CASGLVAPLYNEQFF
DNA: TGTGCTAGTGGTTTGGTAGCGCCGCTCTACAATGAGCAGTTCTTC